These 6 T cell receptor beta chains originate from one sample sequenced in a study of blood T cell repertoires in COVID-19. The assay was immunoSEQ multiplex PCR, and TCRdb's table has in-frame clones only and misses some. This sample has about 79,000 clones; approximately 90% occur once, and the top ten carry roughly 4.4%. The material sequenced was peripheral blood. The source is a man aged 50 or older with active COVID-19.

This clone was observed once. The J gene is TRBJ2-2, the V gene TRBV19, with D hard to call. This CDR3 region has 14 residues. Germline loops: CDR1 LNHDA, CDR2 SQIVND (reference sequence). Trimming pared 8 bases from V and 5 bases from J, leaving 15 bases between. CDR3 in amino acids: CASSPPVETGELFF. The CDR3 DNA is TGTGCCAGTTCCCCCCCAGTTGAAACCGGGGAGCTGTTTTTT.

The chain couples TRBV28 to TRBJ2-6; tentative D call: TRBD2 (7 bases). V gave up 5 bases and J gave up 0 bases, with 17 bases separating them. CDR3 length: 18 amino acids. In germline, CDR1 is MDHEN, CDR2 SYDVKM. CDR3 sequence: CASSDGGRFSSGANVLTF. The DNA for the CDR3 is TGTGCCAGCAGTGACGGGGGGCGATTTAGCTCTGGGGCCAACGTCCTGACTTTC.

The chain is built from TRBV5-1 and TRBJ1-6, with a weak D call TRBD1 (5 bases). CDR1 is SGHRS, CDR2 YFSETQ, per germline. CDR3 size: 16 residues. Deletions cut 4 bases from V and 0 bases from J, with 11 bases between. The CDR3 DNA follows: TGCGCCAGCAGCGTAAGACAGAGCTCCTATAATTCACCCCTCCACTTT. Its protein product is CASSVRQSSYNSPLHF.

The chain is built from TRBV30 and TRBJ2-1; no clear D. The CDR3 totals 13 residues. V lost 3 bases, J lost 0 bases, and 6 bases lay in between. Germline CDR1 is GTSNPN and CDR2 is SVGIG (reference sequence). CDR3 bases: TGTGCCTGGAGGTTATTCTCCTACAATGAGCAGTTCTTC. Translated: CAWRLFSYNEQFF. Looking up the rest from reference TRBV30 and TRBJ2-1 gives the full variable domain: SQTIHQWPATLVQPVGSPLSLECTVEGTSNPNLYWYRQAAGRGLQLLFYSVGIGQISSEVPQNLSASRPQDRQFILSSKKLLLSDSGFYLCAWRLFSYNEQFFGPGTRLTVL.

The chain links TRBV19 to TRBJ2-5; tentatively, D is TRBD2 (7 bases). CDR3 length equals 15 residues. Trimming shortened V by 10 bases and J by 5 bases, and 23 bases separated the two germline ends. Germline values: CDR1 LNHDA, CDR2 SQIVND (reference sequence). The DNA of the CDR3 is TGTGCCACCCTCGACGGAGGGGGGGCCTTGGAGACCCAGTACTTC. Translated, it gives CATLDGGGALETQYF.

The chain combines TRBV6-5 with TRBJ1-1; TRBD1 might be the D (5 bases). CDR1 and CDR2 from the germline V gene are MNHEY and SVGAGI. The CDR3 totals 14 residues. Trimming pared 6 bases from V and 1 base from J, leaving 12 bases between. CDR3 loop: CASSRPGGNTEAFF. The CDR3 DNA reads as TGTGCCAGCAGCCGACCGGGGGGGAACACTGAAGCTTTCTTT.